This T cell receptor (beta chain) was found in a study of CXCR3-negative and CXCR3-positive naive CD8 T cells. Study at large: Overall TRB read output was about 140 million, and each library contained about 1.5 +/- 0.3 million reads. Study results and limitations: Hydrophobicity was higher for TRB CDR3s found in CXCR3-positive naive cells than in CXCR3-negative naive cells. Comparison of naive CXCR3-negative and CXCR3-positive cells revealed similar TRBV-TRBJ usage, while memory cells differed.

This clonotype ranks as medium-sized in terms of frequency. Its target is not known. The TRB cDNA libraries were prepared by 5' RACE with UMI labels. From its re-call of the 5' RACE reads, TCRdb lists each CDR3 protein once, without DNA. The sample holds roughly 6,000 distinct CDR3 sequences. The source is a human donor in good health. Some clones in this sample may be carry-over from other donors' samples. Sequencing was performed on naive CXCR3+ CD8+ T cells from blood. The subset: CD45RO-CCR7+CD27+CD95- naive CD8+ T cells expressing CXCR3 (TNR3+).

The CDR3 protein is CSVEEWSLGQFF. J is TRBJ2-1 and V is TRBV29-1. The CDR3 runs 12 residues. Germline values: CDR1 SQVTM, CDR2 ANQGSEA.